This T cell receptor beta chain was captured in a study of T cell responses to AZD1222 COVID-19 vaccine. General study findings and limits: White British ancestry dominated among donors, who included more females, and clonal diversity was possibly underestimated. Among those given AZD1222, only six or seven were seropositive at baseline.

Concerning this clone itself: Its antigen is currently unknown.

Clones were sequenced by immunoSEQ multiplex PCR, and TCRdb holds only the in-frame ones, with some missing. This repertoire shows fewer than 140,000 clones, roughly 90% found once; its top ten account for over 4.5%. Trimming removed 4 bases at V and 5 bases at J, with 9 bases between. Germline CDR1 reads SGHRS; CDR2 reads YFSETQ. This CDR3 has 12 residues. The source material was peripheral blood, sampled on day 0 of AZD1222 vaccination. The sequence was obtained from an adult in good health. The chain employs TRBV5-1 and TRBJ1-2; D is uncertain. CDR3 sequence reads: CASSPGPYGYTF. The CDR3 nucleotides are TGCGCCAGCAGCCCCGGGCCTTATGGCTACACCTTC.